This T cell receptor (beta chain) appears in the sequencing data of a study of technical replicates of blood from several donors. V gave up 4 bases and J gave up 0 bases, with 13 bases separating them. CDR1 is SNHLY and CDR2 is FYNNEI in the germline V gene. The CDR3 has 15 residues. This table comes from immunoSEQ multiplex PCR, and its TCRdb copy is limited to in-frame clones, with some not included. This sample has around 70,000 clones; roughly 94% occur once, and the top ten carry approximately 0.25%. The chain couples TRBV2 to TRBJ2-7, with a tentative D call TRBD2 (5 bases). The receptor was isolated from a human donor in good health. Sequencing was performed on T cells isolated from PBMCs. The chain's CDR3 is CASSGKGVSSYEQYF. In DNA form, the CDR3 reads TGTGCCAGCAGTGGTAAGGGAGTAAGCTCCTACGAGCAGTACTTC. The full variable domain, its missing parts supplied by reference TRBV2 and TRBJ2-7, is EPEVTQTPSHQVTQMGQEVILRCVPISNHLYFYWYRQILGQKVEFLVSFYNNEISEKSEIFDDQFSVERPDGSNFTLKIRSTKLEDSAMYFCASSGKGVSSYEQYFGPGTRLTVT.